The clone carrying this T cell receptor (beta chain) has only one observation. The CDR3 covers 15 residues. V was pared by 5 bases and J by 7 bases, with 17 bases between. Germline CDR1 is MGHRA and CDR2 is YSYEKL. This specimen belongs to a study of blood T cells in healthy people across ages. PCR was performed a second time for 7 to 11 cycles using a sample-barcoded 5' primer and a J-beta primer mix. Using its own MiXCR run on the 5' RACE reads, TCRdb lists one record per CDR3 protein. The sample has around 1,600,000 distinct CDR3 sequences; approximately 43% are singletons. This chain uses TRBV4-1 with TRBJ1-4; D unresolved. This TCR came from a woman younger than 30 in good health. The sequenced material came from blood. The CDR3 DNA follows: TGCGCCAGCAGCAAACACGCGGGAAGAATTGAAAAACTGTTTTTT. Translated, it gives CASSKHAGRIEKLFF.